This is a list of T cell receptor beta chains from one sample in a study of OX40 agonist ivuxolimab in advanced cancers. This table comes from immunoSEQ multiplex PCR, and its TCRdb copy is limited to in-frame clones, with some not included. The sample holds some 90,000 clones, under 95% seen once. The starting material was CD4+ or CD8+ T cells sorted from blood, obtained in a trial of the OX40 agonist ivuxolimab. Receptors originate from an adult with an advanced solid tumor such as melanoma, head and neck, liver or kidney cancer. The CDR3 runs from the conserved cysteine through the conserved F or W. D genes are given only for firm matches. Size is omitted from some rows. Given values are once, few, many or a class for expanded clones.

V gene: TRBV5-4; clone size: -; J gene: TRBJ2-2; D gene: -; CDR3 protein: CASSAAGSTNTGELFF; CDR3 DNA: TGTGCCAGCAGCGCGGCCGGGTCGACGAACACCGGGGAGCTGTTTTTT
V gene: TRBV4-1; clone size: -; J gene: TRBJ1-2; D gene: -; CDR3 protein: CASSQVITDERRGYTF; CDR3 DNA: TGCGCCAGCAGCCAAGTCATTACAGACGAGCGACGTGGCTACACCTTC
V gene: TRBV10-3; clone size: -; J gene: TRBJ1-2; D gene: -; CDR3 protein: CAISTRDSSNYGYTF; CDR3 DNA: TGTGCCATCAGTACTAGGGACTCCTCAAACTATGGTTACACCTTC
V gene: TRBV4-1; clone size: -; J gene: TRBJ2-1; D gene: -; CDR3 protein: CASTMGAAENEQFF; CDR3 DNA: TGCGCCAGTACTATGGGAGCGGCTGAGAATGAGCAGTTCTTC
V gene: TRBV10-1; clone size: -; J gene: TRBJ2-5; D gene: TRBD2; CDR3 protein: CASSGGLAGGETQYF; CDR3 DNA: TGCGCCAGCAGTGGGGGACTAGCGGGGGGCGAGACCCAGTACTTC
V gene: TRBV4-3; clone size: -; J gene: TRBJ2-2; D gene: TRBD1; CDR3 protein: CASSQHSTAGTGETGELFF; CDR3 DNA: TGCGCCAGCAGCCAACACTCAACTGCCGGGACAGGGGAAACCGGGGAGCTGTTTTTT
V gene: TRBV4-1; clone size: -; J gene: TRBJ2-7; D gene: -; CDR3 protein: CASSQEYRDNEQYF; CDR3 DNA: TGCGCCAGCAGCCAAGAATACCGGGACAACGAGCAGTACTTC
V gene: TRBV15; clone size: -; J gene: TRBJ1-1; D gene: -; CDR3 protein: CATSRDSPPHEAFF; CDR3 DNA: TGTGCCACCAGCAGAGACTCCCCACCACATGAAGCTTTCTTT
V gene: TRBV6-5; clone size: -; J gene: TRBJ1-1; D gene: -; CDR3 protein: CASSYSGVLNTEAFF; CDR3 DNA: TGTGCCAGCAGTTACTCCGGGGTGTTGAACACTGAAGCTTTCTTT
V gene: TRBV4-3; clone size: once; J gene: TRBJ2-7; D gene: -; CDR3 protein: CASSQDTTLPYEQYF; CDR3 DNA: TGCGCCAGCAGCCAAGATACGACACTTCCCTACGAGCAGTACTTC
V gene: TRBV6-6; clone size: -; J gene: TRBJ1-2; D gene: -; CDR3 protein: CASSYGGIGYTF; CDR3 DNA: TGTGCCAGCAGTTACGGAGGGATTGGCTACACCTTC
V gene: TRBV5-1; clone size: -; J gene: TRBJ2-3; D gene: -; CDR3 protein: CASSPHGTDTQYF; CDR3 DNA: TGCGCCAGCAGCCCCCACGGCACAGATACGCAGTATTTT
V gene: TRBV5-6; clone size: -; J gene: TRBJ2-3; D gene: -; CDR3 protein: CASSSGITTDTQYF; CDR3 DNA: TGTGCCAGCAGCTCAGGCATTACCACAGATACGCAGTATTTT
V gene: TRBV11-2; clone size: -; J gene: TRBJ2-7; D gene: -; CDR3 protein: CASSLGGEYHEQYF; CDR3 DNA: TGTGCCAGCAGCTTAGGCGGAGAATACCACGAGCAGTACTTC
V gene: TRBV27; clone size: -; J gene: TRBJ1-2; D gene: -; CDR3 protein: CASSLGPGTYGYTF; CDR3 DNA: TGTGCCAGCAGTTTAGGCCCAGGGACCTATGGCTACACCTTC
V gene: TRBV27; clone size: -; J gene: TRBJ1-5; D gene: -; CDR3 protein: CASSLQGGGNQPQHF; CDR3 DNA: TGTGCCAGCAGTTTGCAGGGTGGAGGCAATCAGCCCCAGCATTTT
V gene: TRBV6-1; clone size: once; J gene: TRBJ1-2; D gene: -; CDR3 protein: CASSGAVAGTFNYGYTF; CDR3 DNA: TGTGCCAGCAGTGGAGCGGTGGCCGGGACATTTAACTATGGCTACACCTTC
V gene: TRBV14; clone size: -; J gene: TRBJ2-7; D gene: -; CDR3 protein: CASRGPSSYEQYF; CDR3 DNA: TGTGCCTCCCGAGGGCCGAGCTCCTACGAGCAGTACTTC
V gene: TRBV7-2; clone size: few; J gene: TRBJ1-1; D gene: -; CDR3 protein: CASSFLGTEAFF; CDR3 DNA: TGTGCCAGCAGCTTTCTGGGCACTGAAGCTTTCTTT
V gene: TRBV7-8; clone size: -; J gene: TRBJ2-7; D gene: TRBD1; CDR3 protein: CASSLGGQGYEQYF; CDR3 DNA: TGTGCCAGCAGCTTAGGGGGACAGGGCTACGAGCAGTACTTC
V gene: TRBV19; clone size: -; J gene: TRBJ2-4; D gene: -; CDR3 protein: CASSIDQGPGGKNIQYF; CDR3 DNA: TGTGCCAGTAGTATAGACCAGGGCCCTGGAGGCAAAAACATTCAGTACTTC
V gene: TRBV11-2; clone size: -; J gene: TRBJ2-3; D gene: -; CDR3 protein: CASSWVPDTQYF; CDR3 DNA: TGTGCCAGCAGCTGGGTCCCAGATACGCAGTATTTT
V gene: TRBV27; clone size: -; J gene: TRBJ2-2; D gene: TRBD1; CDR3 protein: CASSLRQGAPGELFF; CDR3 DNA: TGTGCCAGCAGTTTGAGACAGGGCGCTCCCGGGGAGCTGTTTTTT
V gene: TRBV2; clone size: -; J gene: TRBJ1-2; D gene: TRBD1; CDR3 protein: CASSQGTGGYGYTF; CDR3 DNA: TGTGCCAGCAGTCAGGGGACAGGGGGCTATGGCTACACCTTC
V gene: TRBV9; clone size: -; J gene: TRBJ2-7; D gene: TRBD2; CDR3 protein: CASSVGGGPTYEQYF; CDR3 DNA: TGTGCCAGCAGCGTAGGGGGGGGACCTACCTACGAGCAGTACTTC
V gene: TRBV27; clone size: -; J gene: TRBJ2-7; D gene: -; CDR3 protein: CASNPRGSGPHEQYF; CDR3 DNA: TGTGCCAGCAATCCTCGGGGGTCCGGGCCCCACGAGCAGTACTTC